This TCR beta chain originates from a study of blood T cells in healthy people across ages. Study results and caveats: The recorded TCR beta diversity per million T cells decreased in a roughly linear manner with age.

J was trimmed by 5 bases and V by 6 bases; bases with no gene match: 6. CDR3 size: 15 residues. A J-beta primer mix and a sample-barcoded 5' primer were used in a second PCR of about 7 to 12 cycles. Via MiXCR, TCRdb re-called the 5' RACE reads, giving one row per CDR3 protein. The repertoire includes roughly 1,500,000 distinct CDR3 sequences, 35% to 45% of them detected once, and 7.9% sits in the top ten. Concerning this clonotype: Its matching antigen is unknown.

The sample consisted of blood. This sequence was found in a woman aged 18-29 years in good health. The chain recombines TRBV12-3 or TRBV12-4 with TRBJ2-2; 10 bases are a match to TRBD2. CDR3 DNA sequence: TGTGCCAGCAGATCACTGACTAGCGGGACCGGGGAGCTGTTTTTT. It specifies CASRSLTSGTGELFF.